The 21 T cell receptor beta chains listed next were all sequenced from one sample in a study of CD8 T cells in Susac syndrome. Reverse transcription of roughly 0.45 to 1 ug RNA used random hexamers. A single record per CDR3 protein comes from TCRdb applying MiXCR to the immunoSEQ multiplex PCR reads. In the table there are about 300,000 distinct CDR3 sequences, approximately 90% of which are singletons. Sequenced: CD4+ T cells from PBMCs. The receptors shown here come from a human donor with multiple sclerosis.

This chain links TRBV13 with TRBJ2-3; D gene ambiguous. Germline assignment: CDR1 PRHDT and CDR2 FYEKMQ (reference sequence). This CDR3 has 13 amino acids. Trimming took 3 bases from V and 7 from J, leaving 11 bases between them. The CDR3 region has the DNA TGTGCCAGCAGCTTGGGAAGGGAACATACGCAGTATTTT. Its translation is CASSLGREHTQYF.

The rearrangement uses TRBV6-2 or TRBV6-3 and TRBJ2-2; 7 bases are shared with TRBD1. The CDR3 is 14 amino acids. With 8 bases clipped from V and 5 bases from J, the junction kept 8 bases outside the gene matches. Germline-derived CDR1 and CDR2 are MNHEY and SVGEGT. The CDR3 is CASGKSRGTGELFF. DNA for the CDR3: TGTGCCAGCGGAAAATCCAGGGGGACCGGGGAGCTGTTTTTT.

The chain combines TRBV20-1 with TRBJ1-5; D may be TRBD1 (6 bases). Germline CDR1 DFQATT, CDR2 SNEGSKA (reference sequence). This CDR3 is built from 14 residues. Trimming stripped 0 bases from V and 16 bases from J, with 22 bases between. The CDR3 DNA follows: TGCAGTGCTAGAGAGGACACGGGGGCAGGAAGGGCTCATTTT. The encoded protein is CSAREDTGAGRAHF.

The chain recombines TRBV6-6 with TRBJ2-2; D is ambiguous. Per the germline V gene, CDR1 is MNHNY and CDR2 is SVGAGI (reference sequence). V was cut by 2 bases and J by 0 bases, with 7 bases left in between. The CDR3 spans 15 residues. The CDR3 sequence is CASSYAKSNTGELFF. CDR3 bases: TGTGCCAGCAGTTACGCGAAATCGAACACCGGGGAGCTGTTTTTT.

The rearrangement joins TRBV12-3 or TRBV12-4 to TRBJ1-5; TRBD1 might be the D (6 bases). The CDR3 loop spans 14 amino acids. V was clipped by 7 bases and J by 1 base, with 11 bases between them. DNA for the CDR3: TGTGCCAGCACCCTTACAGGGAGCAATCAGCCCCAGCATTTT. It is translated as CASTLTGSNQPQHF.

The genes are TRBV19 and TRBJ2-1, with D possibly TRBD2 on 6 matching bases. Germline CDR1 and CDR2: LNHDA and SQIVND (reference sequence). With 6 bases removed from V and 8 bases from J, the gap between germline ends came to 20 bases. The CDR3 extends over 15 amino acids. The CDR3 DNA reads TGTGCCAGTAGCCCCACTCAGACTAGTTTCCATGAGCAGTTCTTC. It specifies CASSPTQTSFHEQFF.

V gene TRBV7-6 combines with J gene TRBJ2-2; no clear D. The CDR3 length is 15 residues. Germline values: CDR1 SGHVS, CDR2 FNYEAQ. V shed 6 bases and J shed 0 bases, with 11 bases lying between them. CDR3 protein: CASSSLGTNTGELFF. DNA of the CDR3: TGTGCCAGCAGTTCGCTAGGGACGAACACCGGGGAGCTGTTTTTT.

The CDR3 DNA is TGTGCCAGCAGCCAAGCCGGGACAGGGATTGGTGGCTACACCTTC. Its translation is CASSQAGTGIGGYTF. The gene calls are TRBV3-1 and TRBJ1-2; TRBD1 matches 9 bases. The length of the CDR3 is 15 residues. CDR1 LGHDT and CDR2 YNNKEL come from the germline V gene (reference sequence). The J segment lost 7 bases and the V segment lost 1 base, leaving 7 bases of the junction unmatched.

The chain couples TRBV5-1 to TRBJ2-5; 7 nucleotides align to TRBD1. The CDR3 runs 15 residues. The V segment lost 7 bases and the J segment 5 bases; nucleotides outside the gene matches: 14. Looked up from germline, CDR1 is SGHRS and CDR2 is YFSETQ. For the CDR3, the DNA is TGCGCCAGCTACCTAACCCCGACAGGGCTTGAGACCCAGTACTTC. Translation gives CASYLTPTGLETQYF.

This clonotype appeared a few times. The chain has TRBV11-3 and TRBJ2-1, with no clear D. CDR1 is SGHNT and CDR2 is YENEEA in the germline V gene. V lost 0 bases to trimming and J lost 5 bases, with 11 bases between them. CDR3 length equals 15 residues. DNA of the CDR3: TGTGCCAGCAGCTTAGATCCCCAGCTGGACAATGAGCAGTTCTTC. This sequence encodes CASSLDPQLDNEQFF.

The CDR3: CAISENPNQPQHF. The CDR3 DNA reads as TGTGCCATCAGTGAGAACCCAAATCAGCCCCAGCATTTT. The J gene is TRBJ1-5, the V gene TRBV10-3, with D unresolved. CDR3 length: 13 amino acids. CDR1 is ENHRY and CDR2 is SYGVKD in the germline V gene. V was trimmed by 2 bases and J by 4 bases, leaving 6 bases between them.

This clonotype was recorded once. The rearrangement uses TRBV12-3 or TRBV12-4 and TRBJ1-5, with TRBD1 matching over 7 bases. CDR3 length: 15 residues. V gave up 6 bases and J gave up 0 bases; unmatched junction bases: 5. The CDR3 region is CASRADRVSNQPQHF. In nucleotides, the CDR3 is TGTGCCAGCAGAGCTGACAGGGTTAGCAATCAGCCCCAGCATTTT.

The chain is built from TRBV2 and TRBJ1-6; no firm D call. V lost 4 bases and J 7 bases, leaving 11 bases between the germline ends. CDR1 SNHLY and CDR2 FYNNEI come from the germline V gene. The CDR3 runs to 14 residues. The CDR3 sequence is CASSAGFENSPLHF. As DNA, the CDR3 is TGTGCCAGCAGTGCAGGCTTCGAAAATTCACCCCTCCACTTT.

This chain joins TRBV7-2 and TRBJ2-6; no clear D gene. The length of the CDR3 is 15 residues. With 4 bases removed from V and 2 bases from J, the gap between germline ends came to 9 bases. Germline assignment: CDR1 SGHTA and CDR2 FQGNSA. The CDR3 bases are TGTGCCAGCAGCTCCGTAGGCACTGGGGCCAACGTCCTGACTTTC. Translating gives CASSSVGTGANVLTF.

The chain links TRBV7-2 to TRBJ2-1; D is undetermined. Germline CDR1 is SGHTA and CDR2 is FQGNSA. V dropped 5 bases and J dropped 0 bases, with 11 bases sitting between them. The CDR3 covers 15 residues. The CDR3: CASSVHGSSYNEQFF. The CDR3 DNA is TGTGCCAGCAGCGTGCACGGCAGCTCCTACAATGAGCAGTTCTTC.

This rearrangement joins TRBV11-2 to TRBJ2-1; D remains ambiguous. V gave up 3 bases and J gave up 6 bases, with 9 bases separating them. The CDR3 spans 13 residues. Germline V gene data show CDR1 as SGHAT and CDR2 as FQNNGV. DNA of the CDR3: TGTGCCAGCAGCTTGGGTAATCTCAATGAGCAGTTCTTC. Protein: CASSLGNLNEQFF.

The chain joins TRBV20-1 to TRBJ2-3; 9 bases fit TRBD2. The CDR3 has 16 residues. Germline assignment: CDR1 DFQATT and CDR2 SNEGSKA (reference sequence). V was pared by 0 bases and J by 2 bases, with 6 bases of the junction left unmatched. The CDR3 nucleotides are TGCAGTGCTAGAGATAGGCGGGAGGGCCCCACAGATACGCAGTATTTT. As protein: CSARDRREGPTDTQYF.

This chain uses TRBV10-3 with TRBJ2-3, with D unresolved. Deletions cut 0 bases from V and 4 bases from J, with 11 bases between. Germline loops: CDR1 ENHRY, CDR2 SYGVKD. The CDR3 is made up of 15 amino acids. CDR3 in DNA: TGTGCCATCAGTGAGTCCCCCGGTGAGGCAGATACGCAGTATTTT. This encodes CAISESPGEADTQYF.

The chain couples TRBV6-2 or TRBV6-3 to TRBJ1-5, with D uncertain. V shed 7 bases and J shed 5 bases, with 18 bases lying between them. The CDR3 consists of 15 residues. The germline V gene encodes CDR1 MNHEY and CDR2 SVGEGT. This CDR3 reads CASTTPSAGHQPQHF. CDR3 nucleotides: TGTGCCAGCACCACCCCGTCCGCTGGCCATCAGCCCCAGCATTTT.

The chain recombines TRBV20-1 with TRBJ1-2; 11 bases match TRBD1. In germline, CDR1 is DFQATT, CDR2 SNEGSKA (reference sequence). Germline trimming cut 0 bases from V and 7 bases from J; bases unmatched to any gene: 13. The CDR3 runs to 17 residues. CDR3 DNA sequence: TGCAGTGCTAGAGATTCTCGAACCGGACAGGGGGCGTTTGGCTACACCTTC. This sequence encodes CSARDSRTGQGAFGYTF.

V gene TRBV10-3 combines with J gene TRBJ2-1; 8 positions agree with TRBD2. Trimming at V came to 7 bases and at J to 5 bases, leaving 7 bases not matched to a gene. The CDR3 loop spans 14 amino acids. Looked up from germline, CDR1 is ENHRY and CDR2 is SYGVKD. The CDR3 region is CAITPGLGDNEQFF. CDR3 coding DNA: TGTGCCATCACTCCGGGACTAGGCGACAATGAGCAGTTCTTC.